This T cell receptor beta chain was captured in a study of shared clonotypes between healthy human individuals. Profiled with immunoSEQ multiplex PCR; TCRdb holds only in-frame clones, not every one. The data hold millions of clones, with 85% to 95% observed a single time. Germline V CDR1 and CDR2: KGHSH, LQKENI. The CDR3 extends over 16 amino acids. V shed 1 base and J shed 5 bases, with 15 bases lying between them. The chain couples TRBV18 to TRBJ2-1; D possibly corresponds to TRBD1 (8 bases). Sample: naive CD4+ T cells sorted from blood. Subset given: CD45RA+ positively selected. The receptor was isolated from a young man in good health. Here the CDR3 DNA reads TGTGCCAGCTCACCACGGAACAGGGGGGGGAACAATGAGCAGTTCTTC. This encodes CASSPRNRGGNNEQFF.